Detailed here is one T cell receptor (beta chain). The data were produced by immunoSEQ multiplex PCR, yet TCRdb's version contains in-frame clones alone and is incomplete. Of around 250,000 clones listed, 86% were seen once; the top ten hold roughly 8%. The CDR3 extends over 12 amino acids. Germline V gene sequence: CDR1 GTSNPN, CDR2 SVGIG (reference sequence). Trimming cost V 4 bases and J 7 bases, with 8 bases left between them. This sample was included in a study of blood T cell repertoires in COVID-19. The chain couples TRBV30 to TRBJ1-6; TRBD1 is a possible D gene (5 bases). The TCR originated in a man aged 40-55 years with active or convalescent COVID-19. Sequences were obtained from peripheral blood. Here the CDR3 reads CAWTAGNSPLHF. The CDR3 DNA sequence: TGTGCCTGGACAGCAGGGAATTCACCCCTCCACTTT.